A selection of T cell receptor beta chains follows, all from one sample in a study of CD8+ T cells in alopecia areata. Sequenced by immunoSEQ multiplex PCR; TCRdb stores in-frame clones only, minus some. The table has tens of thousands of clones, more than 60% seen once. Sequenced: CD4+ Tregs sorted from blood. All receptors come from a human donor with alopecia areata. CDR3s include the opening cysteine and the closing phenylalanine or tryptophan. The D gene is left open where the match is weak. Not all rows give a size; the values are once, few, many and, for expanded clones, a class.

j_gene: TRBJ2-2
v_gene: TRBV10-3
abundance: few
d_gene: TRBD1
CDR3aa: CAISEAGQGRNTGELFF
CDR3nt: TGTGCCATCAGTGAGGCGGGACAGGGGAGGAACACCGGGGAGCTGTTTTTT

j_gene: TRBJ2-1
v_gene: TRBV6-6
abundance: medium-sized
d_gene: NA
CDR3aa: CASSKGRGSYNEQFF
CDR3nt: TGTGCCAGCAGTAAGGGACGGGGATCCTACAATGAGCAGTTCTTC

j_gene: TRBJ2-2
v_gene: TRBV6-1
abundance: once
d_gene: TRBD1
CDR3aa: CASRGQPHTGELFF
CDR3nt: TGTGCCAGCAGGGGACAGCCACACACCGGGGAGCTGTTTTTT

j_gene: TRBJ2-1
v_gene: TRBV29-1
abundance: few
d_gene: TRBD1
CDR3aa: CSGQTGLNEQFF
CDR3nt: TGCAGCGGACAGACAGGGCTAAATGAGCAGTTCTTC

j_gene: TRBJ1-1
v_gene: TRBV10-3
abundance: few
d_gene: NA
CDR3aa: CASQGFVTEAFF
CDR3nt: TGTGCCTCACAGGGATTCGTCACTGAAGCTTTCTTT

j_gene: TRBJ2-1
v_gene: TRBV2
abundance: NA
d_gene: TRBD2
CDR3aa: CAIKMGTIQVNEQFF
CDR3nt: TGTGCCATCAAGATGGGGACTATACAGGTCAATGAGCAGTTCTTC

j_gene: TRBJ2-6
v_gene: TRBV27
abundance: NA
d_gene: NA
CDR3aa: CASSLVGSGANVLTF
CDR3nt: TGTGCCAGCAGTTTAGTAGGCTCTGGGGCCAACGTCCTGACTTTC

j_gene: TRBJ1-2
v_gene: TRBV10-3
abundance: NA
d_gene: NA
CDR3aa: CAISVLGGYTF
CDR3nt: TGTGCCATCAGTGTCCTGGGTGGCTACACCTTC

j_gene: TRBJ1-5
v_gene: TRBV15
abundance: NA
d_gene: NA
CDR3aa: CATSRELGRGLLINQPQHF
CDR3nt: TGTGCCACCAGCAGAGAACTTGGTCGGGGGCTCTTAATTAATCAGCCCCAGCATTTT

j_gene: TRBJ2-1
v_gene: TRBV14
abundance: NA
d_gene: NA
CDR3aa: CASSPRTAHNEQFF
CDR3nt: TGTGCCAGCAGCCCCAGGACAGCTCACAATGAGCAGTTCTTC

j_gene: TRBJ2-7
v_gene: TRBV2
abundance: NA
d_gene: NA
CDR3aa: CASTKENQGGQYF
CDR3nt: TGTGCCAGCACAAAAGAGAACCAAGGGGGGCAGTACTTC

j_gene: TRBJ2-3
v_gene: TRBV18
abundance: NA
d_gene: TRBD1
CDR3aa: CASSPWDSYTDTQYF
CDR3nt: TGTGCCAGCTCACCATGGGACAGCTACACAGATACGCAGTATTTT

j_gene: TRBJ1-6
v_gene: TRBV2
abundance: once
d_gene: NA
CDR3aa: CASGINRENSPLHF
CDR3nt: TGTGCCAGCGGAATAAACAGGGAAAATTCACCCCTCCACTTT

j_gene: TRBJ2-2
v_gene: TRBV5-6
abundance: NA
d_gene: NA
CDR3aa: CASSFRFGRVATGELFF
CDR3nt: TGTGCCAGCAGCTTCCGATTCGGCAGGGTGGCGACCGGGGAGCTGTTTTTT

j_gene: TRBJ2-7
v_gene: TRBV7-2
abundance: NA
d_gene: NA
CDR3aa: CASSSRTAYEQYF
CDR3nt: TGTGCCAGCAGCTCAAGGACAGCCTACGAGCAGTACTTC

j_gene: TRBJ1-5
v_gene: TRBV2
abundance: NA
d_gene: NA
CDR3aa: CASRKGNGNQPQHF
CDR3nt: TGTGCCAGCAGGAAGGGTAATGGCAATCAGCCCCAGCATTTT

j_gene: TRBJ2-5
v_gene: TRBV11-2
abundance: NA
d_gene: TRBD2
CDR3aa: CASSFGGQETQYF
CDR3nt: TGTGCCAGCAGCTTCGGGGGGCAAGAGACCCAGTACTTC

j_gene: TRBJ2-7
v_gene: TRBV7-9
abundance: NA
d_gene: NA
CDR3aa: CASSSTGVQYF
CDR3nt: TGTGCCAGCAGCTCAACAGGAGTACAGTACTTC

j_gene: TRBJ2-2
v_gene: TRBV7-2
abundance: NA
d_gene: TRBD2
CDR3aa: CASSLPSGGTNTGELFF
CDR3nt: TGTGCCAGCAGCTTACCTAGCGGGGGAACGAACACCGGGGAGCTGTTTTTT

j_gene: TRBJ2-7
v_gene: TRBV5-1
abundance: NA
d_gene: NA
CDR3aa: CASSSRGSSSYEQYF
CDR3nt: TGCGCCAGCAGCTCACGGGGGTCGAGCTCCTACGAGCAGTACTTC

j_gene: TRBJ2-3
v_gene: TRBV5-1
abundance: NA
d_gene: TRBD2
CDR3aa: CASSLARGGLNTQYF
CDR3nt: TGCGCCAGCAGCTTGGCGCGGGGGGGATTGAATACGCAGTATTTT

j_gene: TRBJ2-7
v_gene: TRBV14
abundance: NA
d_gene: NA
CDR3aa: CASSQDRTAYSYEQYF
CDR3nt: TGTGCCAGCAGCCAAGATCGGACGGCCTACTCCTACGAGCAGTACTTC

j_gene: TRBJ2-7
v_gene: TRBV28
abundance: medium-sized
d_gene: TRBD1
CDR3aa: CASTVDRGTSYEQYF
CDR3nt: TGTGCCAGCACCGTGGACAGGGGGACCTCCTACGAGCAGTACTTC

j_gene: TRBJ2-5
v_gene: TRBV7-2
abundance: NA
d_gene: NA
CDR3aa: CASSLLGQKETQYF
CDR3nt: TGTGCCAGCAGCTTGCTCGGACAGAAAGAGACCCAGTACTTC

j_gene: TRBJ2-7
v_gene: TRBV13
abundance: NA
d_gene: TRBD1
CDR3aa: CASGGTGADEQYF
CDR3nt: TGTGCCAGCGGCGGGACAGGGGCCGACGAGCAGTACTTC

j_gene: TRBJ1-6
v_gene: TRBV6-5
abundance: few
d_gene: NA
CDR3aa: CASSDRGAGSPLHF
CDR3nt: TGTGCCAGCAGTGATCGGGGCGCGGGTTCACCCCTCCACTTT

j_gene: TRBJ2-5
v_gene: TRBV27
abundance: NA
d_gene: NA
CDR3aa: CASSLGGWQETQYF
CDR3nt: TGTGCCAGCAGCTTAGGGGGGTGGCAAGAGACCCAGTACTTC

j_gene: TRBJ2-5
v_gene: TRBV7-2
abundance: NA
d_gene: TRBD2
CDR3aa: CASSPPTSEKETQYF
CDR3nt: TGTGCCAGCAGCCCTCCGACTAGCGAAAAAGAGACCCAGTACTTC

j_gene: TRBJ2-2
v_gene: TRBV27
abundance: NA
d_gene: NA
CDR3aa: CASKEGRNTGELFF
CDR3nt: TGTGCCAGCAAGGAGGGGCGAAACACCGGGGAGCTGTTTTTT

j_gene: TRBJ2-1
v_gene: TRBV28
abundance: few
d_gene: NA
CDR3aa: CASSSRIHRKFF
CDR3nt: TGTGCCAGCAGTTCTCGGATACACCGAAAGTTCTTC

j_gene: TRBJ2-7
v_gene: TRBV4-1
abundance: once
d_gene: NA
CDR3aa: CASSQDRTGIYEQYF
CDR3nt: TGCGCCAGCAGCCAAGATCGCACAGGGATCTACGAGCAGTACTTC

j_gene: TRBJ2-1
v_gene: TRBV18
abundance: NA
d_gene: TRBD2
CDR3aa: CASSRIDRDYYNEQFF
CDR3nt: TGTGCCAGCTCAAGAATAGACCGGGACTATTACAATGAGCAGTTCTTC

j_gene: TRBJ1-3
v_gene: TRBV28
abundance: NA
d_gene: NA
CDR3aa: CASSLLNGVTIYF
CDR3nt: TGTGCCAGCAGTTTATTAAACGGCGTTACCATATATTTT

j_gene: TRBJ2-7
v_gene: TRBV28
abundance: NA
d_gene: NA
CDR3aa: CASSATRPVVDEQYF
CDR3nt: TGTGCCAGCAGTGCCACCCGTCCAGTCGTGGACGAGCAGTACTTC

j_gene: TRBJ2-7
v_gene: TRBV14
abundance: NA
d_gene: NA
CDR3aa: CASSQVTDSNSYEQYF
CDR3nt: TGTGCCAGCAGCCAAGTCACGGACTCAAACTCCTACGAGCAGTACTTC

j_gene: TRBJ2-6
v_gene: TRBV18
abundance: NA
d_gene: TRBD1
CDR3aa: CASSSRDRNSSGANVLTF
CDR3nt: TGTGCCAGCTCATCCCGGGACAGGAACAGCTCTGGGGCCAACGTCCTGACTTTC

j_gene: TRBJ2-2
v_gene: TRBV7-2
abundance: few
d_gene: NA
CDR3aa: CASSFGVDTGELFF
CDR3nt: TGTGCCAGCAGCTTTGGAGTGGACACCGGGGAGCTGTTTTTT

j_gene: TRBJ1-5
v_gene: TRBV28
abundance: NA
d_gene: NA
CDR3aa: CASSPQAGSQPQHF
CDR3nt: TGTGCCAGCAGTCCCCAGGCAGGGAGTCAGCCCCAGCATTTT

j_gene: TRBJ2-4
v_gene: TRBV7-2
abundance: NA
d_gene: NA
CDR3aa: CASSLTGQATAKNIQYF
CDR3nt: TGTGCCAGCAGCTTAACCGGTCAGGCGACAGCCAAAAACATTCAGTACTTC

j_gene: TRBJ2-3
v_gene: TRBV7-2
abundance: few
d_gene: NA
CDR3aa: CASSRDLSTDTQYF
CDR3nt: TGTGCCAGCAGCCGGGACCTCAGCACAGATACGCAGTATTTT

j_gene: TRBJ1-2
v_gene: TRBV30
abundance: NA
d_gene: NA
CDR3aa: CAWKTTGVYGYTF
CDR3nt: TGTGCCTGGAAGACAACGGGCGTCTATGGCTACACCTTC

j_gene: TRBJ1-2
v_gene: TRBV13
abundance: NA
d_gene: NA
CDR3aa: CASSPSYRRGYTF
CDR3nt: TGTGCCAGCAGCCCGTCGTACAGGCGCGGCTACACCTTC

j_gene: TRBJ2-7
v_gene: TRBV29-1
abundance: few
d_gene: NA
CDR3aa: CSVVGTPGSSYEQYF
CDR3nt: TGCAGCGTTGTAGGGACCCCTGGGAGCTCCTACGAGCAGTACTTC

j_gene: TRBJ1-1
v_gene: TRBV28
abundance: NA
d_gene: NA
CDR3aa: CASSPPSWWAFF
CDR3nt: TGTGCCAGCAGTCCCCCCTCATGGTGGGCTTTCTTT

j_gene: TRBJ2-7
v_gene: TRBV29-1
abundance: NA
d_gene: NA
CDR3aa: CSVEEGGGGYEQYF
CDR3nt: TGCAGCGTTGAAGAAGGGGGTGGGGGGTACGAGCAGTACTTC

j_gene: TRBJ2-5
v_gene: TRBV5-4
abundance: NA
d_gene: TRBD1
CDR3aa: CASSQAQGASAETQYF
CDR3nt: TGTGCCAGCAGCCAAGCCCAGGGGGCATCGGCAGAGACCCAGTACTTC

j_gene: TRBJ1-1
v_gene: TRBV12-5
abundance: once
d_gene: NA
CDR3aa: CASGLRRWTEAFF
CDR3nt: TGTGCTAGTGGTTTGAGAAGGTGGACTGAAGCTTTCTTT

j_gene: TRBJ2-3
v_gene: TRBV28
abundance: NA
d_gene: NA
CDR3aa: CASSLRARSTDTQYF
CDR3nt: TGTGCCAGCAGTTTAAGGGCGAGAAGCACAGATACGCAGTATTTT

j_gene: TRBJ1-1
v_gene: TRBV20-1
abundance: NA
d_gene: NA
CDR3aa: CSALGGTEAFF
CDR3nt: TGCAGTGCGCTTGGGGGTACTGAAGCTTTCTTT

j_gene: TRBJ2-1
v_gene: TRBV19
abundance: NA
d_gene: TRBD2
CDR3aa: CASSPTAGVPYNEQFF
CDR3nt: TGTGCCAGTAGCCCTACAGCGGGAGTCCCCTACAATGAGCAGTTCTTC

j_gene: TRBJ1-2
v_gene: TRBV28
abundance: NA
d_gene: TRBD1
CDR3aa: CASSSGGISGYTF
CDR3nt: TGTGCCAGCAGTTCAGGGGGTATTAGTGGCTACACCTTC

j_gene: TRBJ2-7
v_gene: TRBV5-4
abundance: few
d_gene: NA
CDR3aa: CASSPGSTLTGEQYF
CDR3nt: TGTGCCAGCAGCCCGGGGTCAACACTAACCGGCGAGCAGTACTTC

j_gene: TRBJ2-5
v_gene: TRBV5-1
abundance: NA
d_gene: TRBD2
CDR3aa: CASSLGLAGRTQYF
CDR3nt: TGCGCCAGCAGCTTGGGACTAGCGGGAAGGACCCAGTACTTC

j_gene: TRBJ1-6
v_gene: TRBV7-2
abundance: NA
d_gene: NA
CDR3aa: CASSLERSSYNSPLHF
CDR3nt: TGTGCCAGCAGCCTTGAAAGGAGCTCCTATAATTCACCCCTCCACTTT

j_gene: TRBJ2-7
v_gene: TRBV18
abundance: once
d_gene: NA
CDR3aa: CASSPFRELSSYEQYF
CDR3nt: TGTGCCAGCTCACCATTCCGGGAACTGAGCTCCTACGAGCAGTACTTC

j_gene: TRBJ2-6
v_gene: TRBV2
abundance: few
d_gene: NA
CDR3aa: CASSSLRLSGANVLTF
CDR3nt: TGTGCCAGCAGTTCCCTACGGCTATCTGGGGCCAACGTCCTGACTTTC

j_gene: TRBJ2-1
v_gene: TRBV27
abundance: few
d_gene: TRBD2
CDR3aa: CASSWGLSSGSIDEQFF
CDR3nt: TGTGCCAGCAGCTGGGGTTTGTCTAGCGGGAGTATAGATGAGCAGTTCTTC

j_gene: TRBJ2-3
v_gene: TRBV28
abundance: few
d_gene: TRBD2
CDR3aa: CASSFLAGNTQYF
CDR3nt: TGTGCCAGCAGTTTCCTAGCGGGAAATACGCAGTATTTT

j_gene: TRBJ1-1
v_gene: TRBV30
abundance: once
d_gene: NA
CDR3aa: CAWSVLYRQMNTEAFF
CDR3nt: TGTGCCTGGAGTGTACTGTATCGACAGATGAACACTGAAGCTTTCTTT

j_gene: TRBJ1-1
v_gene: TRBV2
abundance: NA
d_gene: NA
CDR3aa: CASSESTEAFF
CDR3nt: TGTGCCAGCAGTGAAAGCACTGAAGCTTTCTTT